This TCR beta chain emerged from a study of blood T cells in healthy people across ages. Germline V gene sequence: CDR1 SGHRS, CDR2 YFSETQ. The CDR3 has 17 residues. V was shortened by 4 bases and J by 1 base, with 19 bases between the two germline ends. A J-beta primer mix and a sample-barcoded 5' primer were used in a second PCR of roughly 7 to 12 cycles. Each cDNA molecule, via a template-switch adaptor with 12 random nucleotides, was tagged. Each sample yielded at least 2.5 million CDR3-containing paired-end reads. In TCRdb, the 5' RACE reads were re-called with MiXCR into one record per CDR3 protein. The table records around 1,500,000 distinct CDR3 sequences, roughly 40% of them present only once. Regarding the study as a whole: When one million T cells were used, diversity estimates were thought to be underestimates.

Details on this clonotype: Its antigen is as yet unknown.

Total RNA was extracted at no less than 5.5 micrograms per sample. This receptor was taken from a woman under 30 in good health. The V gene is TRBV5-1, the J gene TRBJ2-3, with a weak D call TRBD2 (7 bases). The sample was blood. CDR3 protein: CASSKGGVQERTDTQYF. Written as DNA, the CDR3 is TGCGCCAGCAGCAAGGGGGGGGTACAGGAGCGCACAGATACGCAGTATTTT.